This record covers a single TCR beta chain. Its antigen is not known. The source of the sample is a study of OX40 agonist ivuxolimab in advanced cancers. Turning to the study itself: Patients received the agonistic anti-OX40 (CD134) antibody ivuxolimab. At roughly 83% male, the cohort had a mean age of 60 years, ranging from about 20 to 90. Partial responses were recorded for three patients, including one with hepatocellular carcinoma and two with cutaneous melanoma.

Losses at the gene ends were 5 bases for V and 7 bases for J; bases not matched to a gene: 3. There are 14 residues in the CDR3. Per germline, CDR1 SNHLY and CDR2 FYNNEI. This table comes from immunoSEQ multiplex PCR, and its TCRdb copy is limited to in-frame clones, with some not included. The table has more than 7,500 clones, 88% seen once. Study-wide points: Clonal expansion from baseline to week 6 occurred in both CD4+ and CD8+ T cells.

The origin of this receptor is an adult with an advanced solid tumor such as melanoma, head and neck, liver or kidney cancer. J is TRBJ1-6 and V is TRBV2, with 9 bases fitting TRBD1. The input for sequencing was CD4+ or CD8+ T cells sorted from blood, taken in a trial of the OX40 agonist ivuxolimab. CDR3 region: CASSRDRVNSPLHF. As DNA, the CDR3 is TGTGCCAGCAGTCGGGACAGGGTAAATTCACCCCTCCACTTT.